These 29 T cell receptor beta chains came from one sample sequenced in a study of T cells in Graves' hyperthyroidism and ophthalmopathy. Researchers took RNA transcripts and amplified the TCR beta CDR3 regions from them. Primed by the HTBI set, a first-round RT-PCR was run on the TCR CDR3. TCRdb analysed the multiplex PCR reads with MiXCR anew, one entry per CDR3 protein. The sample records 550,000 to 700,000 distinct CDR3 sequences, roughly 50% being singletons. Sequences were obtained from peripheral blood or thyroid tissue (not recorded which). Receptor source: an adult woman with Graves' disease, either hyperthyroidism or ophthalmopathy (not recorded which).

The chain has TRBV7-2 and TRBJ1-5; possible D gene TRBD1, 5 bases. The CDR3 sequence is 14 residues long. V gave up 5 bases and J gave up 9 bases, with 17 bases separating them. From germline, CDR1 is SGHTA and CDR2 FQGNSA. The CDR3 nucleotides read TGTGCCAGCAGCCATACCCGGGACCTAGGGCCCCAGCATTTT. This encodes CASSHTRDLGPQHF. Combining the CDR3 with reference TRBV7-2 and TRBJ1-5 gives the whole variable domain GAGVSQSPSNKVTEKGKDVELRCDPISGHTALYWYRQSLGQGLEFLIYFQGNSAPDKSGLPSDRFSAERTGGSVSTLTIQRTQQEDSAVYLCASSHTRDLGPQHFGDGTRLSIL.

The rearrangement uses TRBV6-1 and TRBJ2-5; possible D gene TRBD1, 6 bases. There are 16 residues in the CDR3. Trimming stripped 10 bases from V and 0 bases from J, with 21 bases between. The germline V gene encodes CDR1 MNHNS and CDR2 SASEGT. The CDR3: CAISETGLAYQETQYF. In DNA form, the CDR3 reads TGTGCCATCAGCGAGACAGGACTTGCCTACCAAGAGACCCAGTACTTC.

The chain has TRBV29-1 and TRBJ2-3, with a weak D call TRBD1 (7 bases). CDR1 and CDR2 from the germline V gene are SQVTM and ANQGSEA. Trimming shortened V by 2 bases and J by 5 bases, and 11 bases separated the two germline ends. The CDR3 length is 13 residues. The CDR3 reads CSVERGREDTQYF. The CDR3 DNA follows: TGCAGCGTTGAAAGGGGGCGGGAAGATACGCAGTATTTT.

This clonotype was counted only a few times. This chain's CDR3 is CSVEKESTQYF. DNA for the CDR3: TGCAGCGTTGAAAAAGAATCGACCCAGTACTTC. The gene calls are TRBV29-1 and TRBJ2-5; no clear D gene. The CDR3 is made up of 11 amino acids. The germline V gene has CDR1 SQVTM and CDR2 ANQGSEA. Trimming took off 2 bases at V and 7 bases at J, with 8 bases between the two ends.

This clonotype was detected many times. One end of the junction does not line up with germline, which may come from a read error. CDR3: CAISLGAAKYGYTF. In DNA, the CDR3 is TGTGCCATCAGCCTTGGGGCAGCTAAGTATGGCTACACCTTC. The J gene is TRBJ1-2, the V gene TRBV10-3; D might be TRBD1 (5 bases). CDR1 ENHRY and CDR2 SYGVKD come from the germline V gene. CDR3 length equals 14 residues.

The V gene is TRBV20-1, the J gene TRBJ1-6, with 9 bases lining up with TRBD1. This CDR3 has 13 amino acids. The trim removed 6 bases at V and 7 bases at J, leaving 4 bases unmatched. Germline V gene lookup returns CDR1 DFQATT and CDR2 SNEGSKA (reference sequence). The CDR3 protein is CSASGTGNSPLHF. DNA for the CDR3: TGCAGTGCGTCCGGGACAGGGAATTCACCCCTCCACTTT.

For this clonotype: The CDR3 end shows no conserved phenylalanine or tryptophan, and so a read error is likely. The V call is TRBV9, the J call TRBJ1-2, with D possibly being TRBD1 (6 bases). V shed 2 bases and J shed 7 bases, with 15 bases lying between them. The CDR3 consists of 14 residues. CDR1 is SGDLS, CDR2 YYNGEE, per germline. As DNA, the CDR3 is TGTGCCAGCAGCGTCCTACAGGGAAATAGTGGCTACACCTCC. Translated: CASSVLQGNSGYTS.

As regards this clonotype: The junction departs from the called germline gene at one end, perhaps through a read error. The chain is built from TRBV5-1 and TRBJ2-7, with a weak D call TRBD1 (6 bases). The CDR3 runs 13 residues. Germline V CDR1 and CDR2: SGHRS, YFSETQ. CDR3 nucleotide sequence: TGCACCAGCAGCTCCGACAGGCCCTACGAGCAGTACTTC. Residues: CTSSSDRPYEQYF.

This clonotype was counted between two and nine times. This could be a read error, since a much larger clone is one nucleotide away. The chain employs TRBV4-1 and TRBJ1-2; D is ambiguous. Trimming stripped 4 bases from V and 0 bases from J, with 3 bases between. The CDR3 runs 12 residues. The germline V gene has CDR1 MGHRA and CDR2 YSYEKL. The CDR3 protein is CASSLTNYGYTF. DNA of the CDR3: TGCGCCAGCAGCCTTACTAACTATGGCTACACCTTC.

The J gene is TRBJ2-3, the V gene TRBV2; possibly TRBD2 for D (5 bases). V lost 5 bases and J 6 bases, leaving 12 bases between the germline ends. This CDR3 comprises 13 residues. The germline gives CDR1 SNHLY, CDR2 FYNNEI. CDR3 DNA sequence: TGTGCCAGCAGTACCGACGGGAAGGATACGCAGTATTTT. As protein: CASSTDGKDTQYF.

V and J are TRBV20-1 and TRBJ2-3; TRBD2 matches 13 bases. Per germline, CDR1 DFQATT and CDR2 SNEGSKA (reference sequence). Germline trimming cut 4 bases from V and 5 bases from J; bases unmatched to any gene: 6. This CDR3 region has 15 residues. The CDR3 spells CSATGLAGVVDTQYF. The DNA of the CDR3 is TGCAGTGCTACAGGACTAGCGGGAGTCGTAGATACGCAGTATTTT.

The genes are TRBV6-1 and TRBJ1-2; 7 bases align to TRBD1. This CDR3 has 14 amino acids. The germline gives CDR1 MNHNS, CDR2 SASEGT. Germline trimming cut 5 bases from V and 3 bases from J; bases unmatched to any gene: 6. Here the CDR3 reads CASSLGQVHYGYTF. The CDR3 bases are TGTGCCAGCAGTCTTGGACAGGTGCACTATGGCTACACCTTC.

There are a few counts of this clonotype. The chain combines TRBV9 with TRBJ2-7; D may be TRBD1 (6 bases). This CDR3 has 12 amino acids. V lost 8 bases and J lost 3, with 12 bases in between. CDR1 and CDR2 (germline): SGDLS, YYNGEE. This chain's CDR3 is CARGQPDYEQYF. The CDR3 DNA reads TGTGCCAGAGGACAGCCAGACTACGAGCAGTACTTC.

This clonotype has only a few counts. The V gene is TRBV29-1, the J gene TRBJ1-2, with a tentative D call TRBD1 (5 bases). CDR3 length equals 13 residues. The germline gives CDR1 SQVTM, CDR2 ANQGSEA. V shed 3 bases and J shed 4 bases, with 12 bases lying between them. The DNA for the CDR3 is TGCAGCGTTGACGACAGATCAAGCTATGGCTACACCTTC. Its translation: CSVDDRSSYGYTF. Full variable domain (missing parts from reference TRBV29-1 and TRBJ1-2): SAVISQKPSRDICQRGTSLTIQCQVDSQVTMMFWYRQQPGQSLTLIATANQGSEATYESGFVIDKFPISRPNLTFSTLTVSNMSPEDSSIYLCSVDDRSSYGYTFGSGTRLTVV.

This chain joins TRBV20-1 and TRBJ1-2; TRBD1 matches 7 bases. The CDR3 runs to 15 residues. Germline V CDR1 and CDR2: DFQATT, SNEGSKA (reference sequence). Germline trimming cut 3 bases from V and 5 bases from J; bases unmatched to any gene: 12. In nucleotides, the CDR3 is TGCAGTGCTAGGGAACAGGGGCGACTACAGTATGGCTACACCTTC. It is translated as CSAREQGRLQYGYTF.

This clonotype showed up just a few times. The chain combines TRBV19 with TRBJ1-1; D uncertain. The CDR3 totals 14 residues. Germline loops: CDR1 LNHDA, CDR2 SQIVND (reference sequence). V lost 5 bases and J lost 0, with 10 bases in between. DNA of the CDR3: TGTGCCAGTAGTCGAGGCAGGATGAACACTGAAGCTTTCTTT. Its translation is CASSRGRMNTEAFF.

This clonotype is a singleton in its sample. Just one base apart from a much larger clone, this may be a read error. The CDR3 DNA reads as TGTGCCAGCAGCTGGGGAAGCCTAGAAATCTACGAGCAGTACTTC. Encoded protein: CASSWGSLEIYEQYF. V and J are TRBV5-4 and TRBJ2-7; no firm D call. This CDR3 is built from 15 residues. The ends were cut back, 3 bases at V and 3 bases at J, with 16 bases in the middle. Germline V CDR1 and CDR2: SGHNT, YYREEE (reference sequence).

The rearrangement uses TRBV12-3 or TRBV12-4 and TRBJ1-1; D remains ambiguous. Trimming took 6 bases from V and 9 from J, leaving 14 bases between them. The CDR3 runs to 12 residues. CDR3 nucleotides: TGTGCCAGCAGCTGGTTCGGAGGCAAAGCTTTCTTT. This sequence encodes CASSWFGGKAFF.

A note on this clonotype: A much more abundant neighbour one base away suggests this may be a read error. V usage is TRBV10-3 and J usage is TRBJ2-7, with no clear D. V was shortened by 5 bases and J by 0 bases, with 17 bases between the two germline ends. The length of the CDR3 is 16 residues. CDR1 and CDR2 from the germline V gene are ENHRY and SYGVKD. The CDR3 bases are TGTGCCATCAGTTACTCATACCTCCTCAACTCCTACGAGCAGTACTTC. Translation gives CAISYSYLLNSYEQYF.

This clonotype was seen a handful of times. The chain is built from TRBV7-8 and TRBJ1-2; TRBD1 might be the D (5 bases). This CDR3 is built from 14 residues. CDR1 and CDR2 (germline): SGHVS, FQNEAQ. The V gene lost 6 bases and the J gene lost 0 bases, with 11 bases spanning the gap. CDR3 in DNA: TGTGCCAGCAGGGAGGACACCACTAACTATGGCTACACCTTC. Translation: CASREDTTNYGYTF. The full variable domain, in which reference TRBV7-8 and TRBJ1-2 provide the parts outside the CDR3, is GAGVSQSPRYKVAKRGQDVALRCDPISGHVSLFWYQQALGQGPEFLTYFQNEAQLDKSGLPSDRFFAERPEGSVSTLKIQRTQQEDSAVYLCASREDTTNYGYTFGSGTRLTVV.

The chain combines TRBV7-2 with TRBJ1-1; 8 bases fit TRBD1. The J segment lost 6 bases and the V segment lost 3 bases, leaving 9 bases of the junction unmatched. CDR1 is SGHTA, CDR2 FQGNSA, per germline. The CDR3 totals 15 residues. The DNA for the CDR3 is TGTGCCAGCAGCTTCGAGACAGGGGTTCTTGCTGAAGCTTTCTTT. It yields the protein CASSFETGVLAEAFF.

This clonotype has ten or more counts. The chain has TRBV7-2 and TRBJ1-2; 8 nucleotides align to TRBD1. The CDR3 loop spans 21 amino acids. With V trimmed by 2 bases and J by 3 bases, 23 bases remained unmatched. CDR1 is SGHTA, CDR2 FQGNSA, per germline. The DNA for the CDR3 is TGTGCCAGCAGCTTATTCGATTGGGGGCCCGAAGAGGGACAGGCAGACTATGGCTACACCTTC. This sequence encodes CASSLFDWGPEEGQADYGYTF.

V usage is TRBV7-8 and J usage is TRBJ2-5, with D unclear. Trimming pared 6 bases from V and 7 bases from J, leaving 15 bases between. In germline, CDR1 is SGHVS, CDR2 FQNEAQ. This CDR3 contains 13 residues. The CDR3 coding sequence is TGTGCCAGCAGTGTTGGGGTGGCCGGGACCCAGTACTTC. Translating gives CASSVGVAGTQYF.

The V and J genes are TRBV2 and TRBJ2-5; D is uncertain. The CDR3 is 14 amino acids. V dropped 4 bases and J dropped 9 bases, with 18 bases sitting between them. CDR1 is SNHLY, CDR2 FYNNEI, per germline. CDR3 bases: TGTGCCAGCAGTGGCCGAAGGGCTAATGAGCCCCAGTACTTC. The encoded protein is CASSGRRANEPQYF.

This chain connects TRBV20-1 to TRBJ2-7, with D maybe TRBD2 (7 bases). CDR1 is DFQATT, CDR2 SNEGSKA, per germline (reference sequence). The V end was cut by 0 bases, the J end by 0 bases, with 18 bases between. The CDR3 covers 17 residues. CDR3 residues: CSARDGGASTYSYEQYF. The CDR3 nucleotides are TGCAGTGCTAGAGATGGGGGGGCCTCAACTTACTCCTACGAGCAGTACTTC.

The rearrangement links TRBV20-1 to TRBJ2-5; D call uncertain. The CDR3 covers 10 residues. Trimming took off 5 bases at V and 9 bases at J, with 10 bases between the two ends. CDR1 is DFQATT, CDR2 SNEGSKA, per germline (reference sequence). CDR3 amino acids: CSALVVAQYF. The CDR3 DNA follows: TGCAGTGCTCTAGTTGTGGCCCAGTACTTC.

This clonotype was seen repeatedly, ten times or more. The gene calls are TRBV5-6 and TRBJ2-6, with 9 bases matching TRBD1. CDR1 and CDR2 (germline): SGHDT, YYEEEE. The CDR3 has 17 residues. Unmatched junction bases numbered 4, after V lost 0 bases and J lost 3 bases. CDR3 nucleotides: TGTGCCAGCAGCTTGGCGACAGGGGGGTTTGGGGCCAACGTCCTGACTTTC. It specifies CASSLATGGFGANVLTF.

The chain uses TRBV14 and TRBJ1-1; unclear D gene. The germline V gene encodes CDR1 SGHDN and CDR2 FVKESK. The V and J ends lost 5 bases and 6 bases respectively, with 13 bases between them. This CDR3 has 13 residues. CDR3 coding DNA: TGTGCCAGCAGCTCGCACCCCAGGCCTGAAGCTTTCTTT. Encoded protein: CASSSHPRPEAFF.

CDR3 amino acids: CAISDPGQGVMETQYF. The CDR3 bases are TGTGCCATCAGTGATCCGGGACAGGGGGTGATGGAGACCCAGTACTTC. The chain joins TRBV10-3 to TRBJ2-5; 11 bases fit TRBD1. The germline gives CDR1 ENHRY, CDR2 SYGVKD. The CDR3 consists of 16 residues. V lost 3 bases to trimming and J lost 5 bases; unmatched junction nucleotides: 8.